This T cell receptor beta chain was retrieved from a study of cytomegalovirus exposure and HLA in healthy donors. Study-wide results and limits: Indistinguishable V segments such as TRBV6-2 and TRBV6-3 were excluded. Productive status was seen about 90% or about 30% of the time for most TCR beta V segments in an earlier analysis. Reports state that TCR beta sequences accurately predicted most subjects' HLA-A and HLA-B alleles.

This clone was seen only a few times. Its antigen remains unidentified. Other nucleotide sequences from this sample produce the same CDR3. Donors showed nominal health when sampled, although they likely had unrecorded immune exposures. The PCR had 60 Vbeta and 13 Jbeta primers. Clones were read by immunoSEQ multiplex PCR, and TCRdb kept only the in-frame ones, dropping some. The table has about 100,000 clones, 75% to 80% seen once. Trimming cost V 0 bases and J 8 bases, with 8 bases left between them. This CDR3 has 12 residues. The germline gives CDR1 SGHRS, CDR2 YFSETQ. Sequenced material: PBMCs. The rearrangement joins TRBV5-1 to TRBJ1-2; D is uncertain. This receptor was identified in a man aged 60-69 years in good health and CMV-seropositive. The CDR3 nucleotides read TGCGCCAGCAGCTTGGACGGTAAGGGCTACACCTTC. Translated: CASSLDGKGYTF.